The 24 T cell receptor beta chains below all came from one sample that was sequenced in a study of OX40 agonist ivuxolimab in advanced cancers. Clones were read by immunoSEQ multiplex PCR, and TCRdb kept only the in-frame ones, dropping some. The sample lists 100,000 to 110,000 clones, around 93% occurring once. The source was CD4+ or CD8+ T cells sorted from blood, collected in a trial of the OX40 agonist ivuxolimab. The receptors shown here come from an adult with an advanced solid tumor such as melanoma, head and neck, liver or kidney cancer.

J is TRBJ2-2 and V is TRBV10-3, with a possible D match to TRBD2 (5 bases). Germline lookup yields CDR1 ENHRY and CDR2 SYGVKD. Trimming took 6 bases from V and 3 from J, leaving 14 bases between them. The CDR3 consists of 15 residues. The CDR3 bases are TGTGCCATCAGGGACGGGAATGCGGACACCGGGGAGCTGTTTTTT. Its protein product is CAIRDGNADTGELFF.

J is TRBJ1-2 and V is TRBV7-2, with TRBD1 as a possible D gene (6 bases). CDR1 and CDR2 from the germline V gene are SGHTA and FQGNSA. Trimming shortened V by 1 base and J by 6 bases, and 12 bases separated the two germline ends. The CDR3 length is 14 residues. CDR3 nucleotide sequence: TGTGCCAGCAGCTTAGAAACAGGGAACAATGGCTACACCTTC. Encoded protein: CASSLETGNNGYTF.

V is TRBV2 and J is TRBJ2-2; D might be TRBD1 (5 bases). CDR1 is SNHLY, CDR2 FYNNEI, per germline. This CDR3 contains 15 residues. Trimming took 5 bases from V and 0 from J, leaving 10 bases between them. The CDR3 nucleotides read TGTGCCAGCAGTTCAGACAGAACGAACACCGGGGAGCTGTTTTTT. Protein product: CASSSDRTNTGELFF.

This clone was counted between two and nine times. This chain connects TRBV5-1 to TRBJ1-2, with D possibly matching TRBD1 (5 bases). Trimming took 1 base from V and 4 from J, leaving 11 bases between them. Germline CDR1 and CDR2: SGHRS and YFSETQ. The CDR3 contains 14 residues. DNA for the CDR3: TGCGCCAGCAGCTTGTCGCCCGGGACCTATGGCTACACCTTC. Translating gives CASSLSPGTYGYTF.

This clone was seen only a few times. The chain couples TRBV5-1 to TRBJ1-1, with D unclear. This CDR3 region has 15 residues. Germline assignment: CDR1 SGHRS and CDR2 YFSETQ. V was pared by 3 bases and J by 4 bases, with 16 bases between. The chain's CDR3 is CASSSETNGGTEAFF. In nucleotides, the CDR3 is TGCGCCAGCAGCTCCGAAACGAACGGCGGCACTGAAGCTTTCTTT.

CDR3: CASSLRTSGRAGPRRETQYF. The CDR3 DNA follows: TGTGCCAGTAGTCTTCGGACTAGCGGGAGGGCCGGACCCCGCCGGGAGACCCAGTACTTC. This rearrangement joins TRBV19 to TRBJ2-5; TRBD2 matches 15 bases. The CDR3 is 20 amino acids. The junction had 18 bases not matched to a gene; V was cut back by 5 bases and J by 5 bases. Germline CDR1 reads LNHDA; CDR2 reads SQIVND (reference sequence).

CDR3 in amino acids: CATSRVDGAGELFF. The CDR3 nucleotides read TGTGCCACCAGCAGAGTCGACGGAGCCGGGGAGCTGTTTTTT. The gene calls are TRBV15 and TRBJ2-2; D is unresolved. CDR1 is LNHNV, CDR2 YYDKDF, per germline (reference sequence). Deletions cut 1 base from V and 6 bases from J, with 9 bases between. This CDR3 region has 14 residues.

The gene calls are TRBV10-2 and TRBJ2-5, with TRBD2 matching 7 bases. Germline trimming cut 6 bases from V and 2 bases from J; bases unmatched to any gene: 9. This CDR3 has 15 amino acids. Per the germline V gene, CDR1 is WSHSY and CDR2 is SAAADI. The CDR3 here is CASRHTSADQETQYF. The CDR3 DNA is TGCGCCAGCAGACATACTAGCGCCGATCAAGAGACCCAGTACTTC.

V is TRBV7-8 and J is TRBJ1-1; no clear D gene. V was trimmed by 4 bases and J by 2 bases, leaving 14 bases between them. CDR1 is SGHVS and CDR2 is FQNEAQ in the germline V gene. This CDR3 is 15 amino acids long. The CDR3 sequence is CASSSARVVNTEAFF. The CDR3 DNA reads TGTGCCAGCAGCTCCGCCCGCGTTGTTAACACTGAAGCTTTCTTT.

This chain joins TRBV12-5 and TRBJ2-3, with D tentatively TRBD1 (6 bases). CDR3 size: 13 residues. The V end was cut by 4 bases, the J end by 3 bases, with 8 bases between. CDR1 and CDR2 from the germline V gene are LGHNT and FRNRAP. In nucleotides, the CDR3 is TGTGCTAGTGGTTGGGGGCCAACAGATACGCAGTATTTT. It specifies CASGWGPTDTQYF. Supplemented by reference TRBV12-5 and TRBJ2-3, the full variable domain reads DARVTQTPRHKVTEMGQEVTMRCQPILGHNTVFWYRQTMMQGLELLAYFRNRAPLDDSGMPKDRFSAEMPDATLATLKIQPSEPRDSAVYFCASGWGPTDTQYFGPGTRLTVL.

The chain recombines TRBV7-2 with TRBJ2-1; D is uncertain. Germline CDR1 and CDR2: SGHTA and FQGNSA. Trimming took 6 bases from V and 0 from J, leaving 3 bases between them. CDR3 length equals 12 residues. This chain's CDR3 is CASSYSYNEQFF. The CDR3 DNA reads as TGTGCCAGCAGTTACTCCTACAATGAGCAGTTCTTC.

V is TRBV28 and J is TRBJ2-2, with a weak D call TRBD2 (5 bases). Germline values: CDR1 MDHEN, CDR2 SYDVKM. CDR3 length equals 15 residues. The germline V and J ends were trimmed by 6 bases and 3 bases, with 14 bases remaining between them. In DNA, the CDR3 is TGTGCCAGCAGCCACCTCGGGGTAGACACCGGGGAGCTGTTTTTT. This gives the protein CASSHLGVDTGELFF.

The chain employs TRBV6-6 and TRBJ2-7, with TRBD1 identical over 8 bases. Germline V gives CDR1 MNHNY, CDR2 SVGAGI (reference sequence). The V gene end was trimmed by 5 bases and the J gene end by 2 bases; junction bases not matched to a gene: 5. The CDR3 runs to 14 residues. The CDR3 DNA reads as TGTGCCAGCAGTGTGGACAGGGTGCCCTACGAGCAGTACTTC. Translating it yields CASSVDRVPYEQYF.

V gene TRBV7-2 combines with J gene TRBJ2-2; 8 nucleotides match TRBD1. The junction had 5 bases not matched to a gene; V was cut back by 1 base and J by 7 bases. The CDR3 length is 15 residues. Germline loops: CDR1 SGHTA, CDR2 FQGNSA. As DNA, the CDR3 is TGTGCCAGCAGCTTAGAATACAGGGGGATCGGGGAGCTGTTTTTT. It encodes CASSLEYRGIGELFF.

The gene calls are TRBV19 and TRBJ2-7; TRBD1 matches 7 bases. CDR1 is LNHDA and CDR2 is SQIVND in the germline V gene (reference sequence). The CDR3 is 15 amino acids. After removal of 3 bases from V and 4 bases from J, the junction contained 9 bases not matched to a gene. The CDR3 DNA follows: TGTGCCAGTAGTATCCTTGGTCAGGGGGTTTACGAGCAGTACTTC. Its translation is CASSILGQGVYEQYF.

CDR3 protein: CASTGGSRGWETQYF. In nucleotides, the CDR3 is TGTGCCAGCACCGGAGGGTCCAGGGGCTGGGAGACCCAGTACTTC. This sequence joins TRBV6-1 and TRBJ2-5; D could derive from TRBD1 or TRBD2 (6 bases each). Deletions cut 7 bases from V and 5 bases from J, with 20 bases between. Germline V gene data show CDR1 as MNHNS and CDR2 as SASEGT. The CDR3 sequence is 15 residues long.

This clone came up once. This chain uses TRBV11-3 with TRBJ1-1; possibly TRBD1 for D (6 bases). The germline V gene encodes CDR1 SGHNT and CDR2 YENEEA. Deletions cut 3 bases from V and 3 bases from J, with 20 bases between. The CDR3 runs to 17 residues. The CDR3 DNA is TGTGCCAGCAGCTTGGGCCTTATGCGCAGGGGAGACACTGAAGCTTTCTTT. Amino acid sequence: CASSLGLMRRGDTEAFF. Using reference TRBV11-3 and TRBJ1-1 for the parts outside the CDR3, the full variable domain is EAGVVQSPRYKIIEKKQPVAFWCNPISGHNTLYWYLQNLGQGPELLIRYENEEAVDDSQLPKDRFSAERLKGVDSTLKIQPAELGDSAVYLCASSLGLMRRGDTEAFFGQGTRLTVV.

This clone has only one observation. V usage is TRBV2 and J usage is TRBJ1-5; D is uncertain. CDR1 SNHLY and CDR2 FYNNEI come from the germline V gene. Between the trimmed V and J ends, which lost 3 bases and 7 bases, there was a span of 10 bases. The CDR3 is 13 residues long. In nucleotides, the CDR3 is TGTGCCAGCAGTGATAGGGTGAGGCAGCCCCAGCATTTT. This gives the protein CASSDRVRQPQHF.

The rearrangement uses TRBV5-1 and TRBJ1-4; 7 nucleotides agree with TRBD1. CDR3 length: 14 residues. Germline V lookup: CDR1 SGHRS, CDR2 YFSETQ. The V gene end was trimmed by 4 bases and the J gene end by 8 bases; junction bases not matched to a gene: 8. CDR3 bases: TGCGCCAGCAGCACCACAGGGGAGGGAGAAAAACTGTTTTTT. Its protein is CASSTTGEGEKLFF.

The J gene is TRBJ1-2, the V gene TRBV5-1; maybe TRBD1 (5 bases). V was clipped by 4 bases and J by 7 bases, with 14 bases between them. The CDR3 is 13 amino acids. The V gene's germline CDR1 is SGHRS and CDR2 YFSETQ. The CDR3 nucleotides read TGCGCCAGCAGCCCTTTGGGGGTCGGTGGCTACACCTTC. Translated, it gives CASSPLGVGGYTF.

V is TRBV5-4 and J is TRBJ2-1; 7 nucleotides line up with TRBD1. From germline, CDR1 is SGHNT and CDR2 YYREEE (reference sequence). The V segment lost 4 bases and the J segment 5 bases; nucleotides outside the gene matches: 6. The CDR3 covers 14 residues. CDR3 nucleotide sequence: TGTGCCAGCAGCGCGAAGGACAGGCACAATGAGCAGTTCTTC. It codes for CASSAKDRHNEQFF.

J is TRBJ2-7 and V is TRBV2; possibly TRBD1 or TRBD2 for D (5 bases each). The V gene lost 6 bases and the J gene lost 2 bases, with 17 bases spanning the gap. Germline-derived CDR1 and CDR2 are SNHLY and FYNNEI. The length of the CDR3 is 15 residues. The CDR3 here is CASRKIAGSPYEQYF. CDR3 coding DNA: TGTGCCAGCAGAAAAATCGCAGGGAGTCCCTACGAGCAGTACTTC.

The chain has TRBV28 and TRBJ2-1, with 8 positions matching TRBD2. This CDR3 has 15 amino acids. V was pared by 5 bases and J by 7 bases, with 10 bases of the junction left unmatched. The germline V gene encodes CDR1 MDHEN and CDR2 SYDVKM. The CDR3 sequence is CASSQPGLGLNEQFF. Here the CDR3 DNA reads TGTGCCAGCAGTCAACCGGGACTAGGACTAAATGAGCAGTTCTTC.

The J gene is TRBJ2-7, the V gene TRBV6-8; 10 bases are a match to TRBD2. V lost 5 bases, J lost 2 bases, and 6 bases stayed unmatched. The CDR3 runs 15 residues. Germline loops: CDR1 MNHGY, CDR2 SAAAGT. The CDR3 here is CASSPASGRAYEQYF. The CDR3 DNA sequence: TGTGCCAGCAGTCCTGCTAGCGGGAGAGCCTACGAGCAGTACTTC.